This T cell receptor beta chain was documented in a study of CD8+CD57+ T cells in acquired aplastic anemia. About the study: Sorted cells (CD4+ and CD8+) yielded DNA amounts that averaged about 3.1 ug. Healthy donor CD4+ samples were sequenced to a depth that averaged around 9.8 million reads.

Genomic DNA templated the TCR beta VDJ and CDR3 profiling. Each CDR3 protein gets one entry after TCRdb re-called the reads with MiXCR. Of 180,000 or so distinct CDR3 sequences listed, 45% to 50% are singletons. This clonotype was recorded at least ten times. The antigen is unknown. V shed 8 bases and J 5 bases; nucleotides not matched to a gene: 6. Germline V gives CDR1 LNHDA, CDR2 SQIVND (reference sequence). The CDR3 totals 14 residues. Study-wide results and limits: Overlap between patients and controls comprised twenty-nine CD8+ CDR3 sequences. Significant differences in CD8+ Simpson's diversity were not observed between patients and controls.

The J gene is TRBJ2-5, the V gene TRBV19, with 12 bases identical to TRBD1. The TCR was taken from a human donor in good health. Sequences were obtained from sorted CD4+, CD8+, or CD8+CD57+ T cells (not recorded which) from PBMCs. The CDR3 spells CASSGTGGAETQYF. CDR3 sequence (DNA): TGTGCCAGTTCCGGGACAGGGGGCGCGGAGACCCAGTACTTC.